Each of the 26 T cell receptor beta chains below was sequenced from the same sample in a study of cytomegalovirus exposure and HLA in healthy donors. PCR was performed using 60 Vbeta and 13 Jbeta primers. Libraries were prepared by immunoSEQ multiplex PCR; TCRdb keeps only in-frame clonotypes and omits some of them. The sample yields some 140,000 clones, roughly 77% seen once. Sequenced material: PBMCs. The receptors originated from a man aged 30 to 45 in good health.

The table lists this clone with a count of one. The J gene is TRBJ2-5, the V gene TRBV18; TRBD1 matches at 10 bases. The V gene's germline CDR1 is KGHSH and CDR2 LQKENI. V gave up 2 bases and J gave up 5 bases; unmatched junction bases: 2. The CDR3 has 14 residues. CDR3 protein: CASSPTDRGETQYF. CDR3 bases: TGTGCCAGCTCACCAACGGACAGGGGGGAGACCCAGTACTTC.

This clone was picked up a small number of times. The rearrangement uses TRBV28 and TRBJ1-2, with D perhaps TRBD1 (5 bases). This CDR3 has 14 amino acids. Germline loops: CDR1 MDHEN, CDR2 SYDVKM. V dropped 5 bases and J dropped 1 base, with 11 bases sitting between them. The CDR3 reads CASSPWGLNYGYTF. The CDR3 nucleotides are TGTGCCAGCAGTCCCTGGGGCCTTAACTATGGCTACACCTTC.

CDR3 nucleotides: TGTGCCAGTAGCCACGACAGGGGGCAGCCCCAGCATTTT. Translating gives CASSHDRGQPQHF. V gene TRBV19 combines with J gene TRBJ1-5; TRBD1 matches 9 bases. The J segment lost 7 bases and the V segment lost 6 bases, leaving 4 bases of the junction unmatched. This CDR3 is 13 amino acids long. CDR1 and CDR2 (germline): LNHDA, SQIVND (reference sequence).

The chain carries TRBV27 and TRBJ1-2, with D possibly being TRBD1 (5 bases). V dropped 10 bases and J dropped 5 bases, with 11 bases sitting between them. This CDR3 has 11 residues. Germline CDR1 MNHEY, CDR2 SMNVEV (reference sequence). The DNA for the CDR3 is TGTGCCACCGCCTCAGGGTATGGCTACACCTTC. Translated, it gives CATASGYGYTF.

V is TRBV5-8 and J is TRBJ1-1; weak D call: TRBD1 (6 bases). The germline V gene has CDR1 SGHTS and CDR2 YDEGEE. This CDR3 comprises 13 residues. V gave up 0 bases and J gave up 3 bases, with 6 bases separating them. CDR3: CASSLDRDTEAFF. In nucleotides, the CDR3 is TGTGCCAGCAGCTTGGACAGGGACACTGAAGCTTTCTTT.

The rearrangement links TRBV9 to TRBJ1-2, with D maybe TRBD1 (5 bases). Germline lookup yields CDR1 SGDLS and CDR2 YYNGEE. V was pared by 0 bases and J by 7 bases, with 16 bases between. The CDR3 has 15 amino acids. CDR3 sequence: CASSVGSGREGGYTF. The CDR3 nucleotides read TGTGCCAGCAGCGTAGGATCAGGCAGGGAGGGTGGCTACACCTTC.

The chain recombines TRBV2 with TRBJ1-2; no clear D. The CDR3 is made up of 14 amino acids. Germline V gives CDR1 SNHLY, CDR2 FYNNEI. The ends were cut back, 2 bases at V and 6 bases at J, with 13 bases in the middle. The CDR3 nucleotides read TGTGCCAGCAGTGAACGGGAGACGTCGAATGGCTACACCTTC. Translation: CASSERETSNGYTF.

In this sample, this clone turned up a few times. The V gene is TRBV9, the J gene TRBJ2-5; TRBD2 is a possible D gene (6 bases). Trimming removed 3 bases at V and 7 bases at J, with 10 bases between. CDR1 and CDR2 (germline): SGDLS, YYNGEE. CDR3 size: 12 residues. CDR3 sequence: CASSGIGRTQYF. In DNA form, the CDR3 reads TGTGCCAGCAGCGGGATCGGGAGGACCCAGTACTTC.

Of note for this clone: The junction departs from germline at one end; a sequencing error may be responsible. V is TRBV7-9 and J is TRBJ2-1; D unclear. Per the germline V gene, CDR1 is SEHNR and CDR2 is FQNEAQ (reference sequence). CDR3 length: 13 residues. The CDR3 DNA reads TGTTCCAGCAGCCCCTCGGGTGCAAGTGAGCAGTTCTTC. Translating gives CSSSPSGASEQFF.

V usage is TRBV6-6 and J usage is TRBJ2-5; 13 nucleotides align to TRBD2. Germline V lookup: CDR1 MNHNY, CDR2 SVGAGI (reference sequence). J was trimmed by 6 bases and V by 5 bases; bases with no gene match: 9. The CDR3 has 16 amino acids. CDR3 sequence: CASSPPGTSGKKTQYF. The DNA for the CDR3 is TGTGCCAGCAGTCCCCCCGGGACTAGCGGGAAAAAGACCCAGTACTTC.

The chain recombines TRBV6-1 with TRBJ2-3; 8 bases are shared with TRBD2. The J segment lost 2 bases and the V segment lost 7 bases, leaving 8 bases of the junction unmatched. The germline gives CDR1 MNHNS, CDR2 SASEGT. CDR3 length equals 15 residues. The CDR3 reads CASTQSGRNTDTQYF. The CDR3 coding sequence is TGTGCCAGCACTCAAAGCGGGAGAAACACAGATACGCAGTATTTT.

V usage is TRBV2 and J usage is TRBJ2-7; D is perhaps TRBD1 (6 bases). Between the trimmed V and J ends, which lost 7 bases and 5 bases, there was a span of 24 bases. The length of the CDR3 is 16 residues. Germline V lookup: CDR1 SNHLY, CDR2 FYNNEI. The CDR3 DNA is TGTGCCAGCACCAAACTAAGGTCGGGACACCCCGACGAGCAGTACTTC. Protein sequence: CASTKLRSGHPDEQYF.

The chain is built from TRBV7-2 and TRBJ2-2, with 12 bases aligning to TRBD2. CDR3 length: 15 amino acids. Germline CDR1 and CDR2: SGHTA and FQGNSA. V shed 5 bases, J shed 6 bases, and the junction held 4 bases outside the gene matches. CDR3 protein: CASSLTSGSAGELFF. CDR3 nucleotide sequence: TGTGCCAGCAGCCTGACTAGCGGGAGCGCCGGGGAGCTGTTTTTT.

The chain carries TRBV28 and TRBJ2-1; TRBD2 matches 9 bases. The V segment lost 3 bases and the J segment 8 bases; nucleotides outside the gene matches: 29. The CDR3 covers 22 residues. The germline gives CDR1 MDHEN, CDR2 SYDVKM. CDR3 DNA: TGTGCCAGCAGTTTTAGTCTGCGCCAGGGGGTCGTTAGTAGCGGGAGTAGAGATGAGCAGTTCTTC. It yields the protein CASSFSLRQGVVSSGSRDEQFF.

This rearrangement joins TRBV19 to TRBJ1-2; TRBD1 matches 7 bases. Germline CDR1 reads LNHDA; CDR2 reads SQIVND (reference sequence). J gave up 3 bases and V 8 bases, and 3 bases lay outside the gene matches. This CDR3 has 12 amino acids. For the CDR3, the DNA is TGTGCCAGTGTGGGACAGTACTATGGCTACACCTTC. Translation: CASVGQYYGYTF.

This chain uses TRBV4-1 with TRBJ1-5; perhaps TRBD1 as D (6 bases). Germline V gene sequence: CDR1 MGHRA, CDR2 YSYEKL. V gave up 2 bases and J gave up 0 bases, with 11 bases separating them. CDR3 length: 16 residues. CDR3 nucleotide sequence: TGCGCCAGCAGCCAATACCGGACAGATAGCAATCAGCCCCAGCATTTT. Translated, it gives CASSQYRTDSNQPQHF.

This clone is judged medium-sized. The V and J genes are TRBV4-2 and TRBJ2-6, with D possibly matching TRBD2 (6 bases). Trimming stripped 1 base from V and 0 bases from J, with 13 bases between. This CDR3 spans 18 amino acids. The V gene's germline CDR1 is LGHNA and CDR2 YNFKEQ. CDR3 coding DNA: TGTGCCAGCAGCCAAGGCGGGACTCAGAGCTCTGGGGCCAACGTCCTGACTTTC. Amino acids: CASSQGGTQSSGANVLTF.

This clone was seen a few times. The rearrangement uses TRBV5-1 and TRBJ1-4; D is ambiguous. Trimming left V 9 bases short and J 4 bases short, with 16 bases between. Germline V gene data show CDR1 as SGHRS and CDR2 as YFSETQ. The CDR3 runs to 14 residues. CDR3 sequence (DNA): TGCGCCACATCCAGCGGCCGAGTTAATGAAAAACTGTTTTTT. Protein: CATSSGRVNEKLFF.

The chain joins TRBV5-1 to TRBJ2-5; D might be TRBD1 (7 bases). In germline, CDR1 is SGHRS, CDR2 YFSETQ. V dropped 4 bases and J dropped 5 bases, with 15 bases sitting between them. The CDR3 length is 14 residues. CDR3 in DNA: TGCGCCAGCAGCCGTGAGGGGGCGGGGGAGACCCAGTACTTC. As protein: CASSREGAGETQYF.

Comments on this clone: Other nucleotide sequences in the sample specify the same CDR3. The gene calls are TRBV9 and TRBJ2-7; D is unresolved. CDR3 size: 14 residues. Trimming left V 0 bases short and J 3 bases short, with 10 bases between. CDR1 and CDR2 from the germline V gene are SGDLS and YYNGEE. The DNA for the CDR3 is TGTGCCAGCAGCGTAGTCGATAGCAGCTACGAGCAGTACTTC. Translating it yields CASSVVDSSYEQYF. Together with reference TRBV9 and TRBJ2-7, the CDR3 gives the full variable domain: DSGVTQTPKHLITATGQRVTLRCSPRSGDLSVYWYQQSLDQGLQFLIQYYNGEERAKGNILERFSAQQFPDLHSELNLSSLELGDSALYFCASSVVDSSYEQYFGPGTRLTVT.

The rearrangement joins TRBV5-1 to TRBJ2-3; D possibly corresponds to TRBD2 (6 bases). Trimming pared 0 bases from V and 5 bases from J, leaving 10 bases between. There are 14 residues in the CDR3. Germline CDR1 SGHRS, CDR2 YFSETQ. The CDR3 protein is CASSLAGDGDTQYF. Written as DNA, the CDR3 is TGCGCCAGCAGCTTGGCGGGAGACGGAGATACGCAGTATTTT. Full variable domain (remainder filled in from reference TRBV5-1 and TRBJ2-3): KAGVTQTPRYLIKTRGQQVTLSCSPISGHRSVSWYQQTPGQGLQFLFEYFSETQRNKGNFPGRFSGRQFSNSRSEMNVSTLELGDSALYLCASSLAGDGDTQYFGPGTRLTVL.

This clone was found once. This rearrangement joins TRBV9 to TRBJ2-7; 8 bases are a match to TRBD2. Germline CDR1 is SGDLS and CDR2 is YYNGEE. This CDR3 has 14 residues. J gave up 4 bases and V 0 bases, and 3 bases lay outside the gene matches. Written as DNA, the CDR3 is TGTGCCAGCAGCGTAGCGGGAGGGCGTTACGAGCAGTACTTC. Translated, it gives CASSVAGGRYEQYF.

There are a few counts of this clone. This chain links TRBV4-1 with TRBJ2-1; D is unresolved. Germline CDR1 is MGHRA and CDR2 is YSYEKL. V was clipped by 1 base and J by 0 bases, with 10 bases between them. The CDR3 extends over 16 amino acids. The CDR3 DNA is TGCGCCAGCAGCCAAGTAGATATAGTCTCCTACAATGAGCAGTTCTTC. Protein: CASSQVDIVSYNEQFF.

The chain employs TRBV6-1 and TRBJ2-7; D unclear. The germline CDR1 and CDR2 sequences are MNHNS and SASEGT. The CDR3 runs to 14 residues. V lost 2 bases, J lost 0 bases, and 8 bases lay in between. CDR3 amino acids: CASSEWATSYEQYF. The DNA for the CDR3 is TGTGCCAGCAGTGAATGGGCGACCTCCTACGAGCAGTACTTC.

V gene TRBV29-1 combines with J gene TRBJ1-2, with D tentatively TRBD1 (5 bases). The length of the CDR3 is 15 residues. The V gene's germline CDR1 is SQVTM and CDR2 ANQGSEA. Trimming removed 5 bases at V and 5 bases at J, with 21 bases between. CDR3 bases: TGCAGCGTTCTATCGGCGGGGACGGGGGTATATGGCTACACCTTC. Translated: CSVLSAGTGVYGYTF.

The chain couples TRBV15 to TRBJ2-1; TRBD2 matches at 9 bases. This CDR3 is 17 amino acids long. With V trimmed by 2 bases and J by 6 bases, 11 bases remained unmatched. The germline CDR1 and CDR2 sequences are LNHNV and YYDKDF (reference sequence). In nucleotides, the CDR3 is TGTGCCACCAGCAGATCTGTTGGTGGCGGGAGGGGCAATGAGCAGTTCTTC. Residues: CATSRSVGGGRGNEQFF.